The 32 T cell receptor beta chains given below trace back to one sample, sequenced in a study of a mutant IDH1 vaccine in newly diagnosed glioma. Profiled with immunoSEQ multiplex PCR; TCRdb holds only in-frame clones, not every one. The sample holds approximately 70,000 clones, 86% seen once. The time point is: baseline, week 1 (first vaccination visit). The treatment: pre-vaccination baseline after standard-of-care therapy. The material sequenced was PBMCs, taken from a glioma patient treated with radiotherapy, temozolomide or both. The receptors come from a man younger than 45 with glioma.

The chain recombines TRBV27 with TRBJ1-2, with D unresolved. Deletions cut 0 bases from V and 8 bases from J, with 16 bases between. From germline, CDR1 is MNHEY and CDR2 SMNVEV (reference sequence). The CDR3 is 15 residues long. The CDR3 sequence is CASSLSADRRFGYTF. For the CDR3, the DNA is TGTGCCAGCAGTTTATCGGCAGACCGGCGGTTCGGCTACACCTTC.

The J gene is TRBJ2-5, the V gene TRBV9; TRBD2 matches at 8 bases. The CDR3 is 16 amino acids. Germline assignment: CDR1 SGDLS and CDR2 YYNGEE. Trimming took 4 bases from V and 3 from J; bases not matched to a gene: 11. The CDR3 sequence: CASSSSPGGPEETQYF. Written as DNA, the CDR3 is TGTGCCAGCAGCTCCTCTCCGGGGGGGCCGGAAGAGACCCAGTACTTC.

The chain has TRBV19 and TRBJ1-3; unclear D gene. The CDR3 length is 14 residues. The V gene's germline CDR1 is LNHDA and CDR2 SQIVND (reference sequence). Trimming left V 2 bases short and J 4 bases short, with 9 bases between. CDR3 in DNA: TGTGCCAGTAGTATAAAGACCTACGGAAACACCATATATTTT. This codes for CASSIKTYGNTIYF.

This sequence joins TRBV5-8 and TRBJ2-5, with TRBD2 matching over 12 bases. Germline V gene sequence: CDR1 SGHTS, CDR2 YDEGEE. V lost 3 bases and J lost 0; bases outside the gene matches: 3. This CDR3 is 16 amino acids long. The CDR3, as DNA: TGTGCCAGCAGCTACTGGACTAGCGGGGACCAAGAGACCCAGTACTTC. Translated: CASSYWTSGDQETQYF.

The chain links TRBV19 to TRBJ2-1, with TRBD2 as a possible D gene (5 bases). This CDR3 is built from 12 residues. Germline V gene lookup returns CDR1 LNHDA and CDR2 SQIVND (reference sequence). Trimming pared 5 bases from V and 9 bases from J, leaving 11 bases between. The CDR3 is CASSFGVSEQFF. Written as DNA, the CDR3 is TGTGCCAGTAGTTTCGGGGTTAGTGAGCAGTTCTTC. Variable domain in full (rest from reference TRBV19 and TRBJ2-1): DGGITQSPKYLFRKEGQNVTLSCEQNLNHDAMYWYRQDPGQGLRLIYYSQIVNDFQKGDIAEGYSVSREKKESFPLTVTSAQKNPTAFYLCASSFGVSEQFFGPGTRLTVL.

The chain's CDR3 is CASRSGGSGNTIYF. The CDR3 DNA is TGTGCCAGTAGGAGCGGGGGCTCTGGAAACACCATATATTTT. The chain uses TRBV19 and TRBJ1-3; a possible D gene is TRBD1 (5 bases). Between the trimmed V and J ends, which lost 6 bases and 0 bases, there was a span of 9 bases. The germline gives CDR1 LNHDA, CDR2 SQIVND (reference sequence). The CDR3 contains 14 residues.

The chain carries TRBV7-9 and TRBJ1-3; D is ambiguous. The V and J ends lost 5 bases and 0 bases respectively, with 14 bases between them. Germline V gene lookup returns CDR1 SEHNR and CDR2 FQNEAQ (reference sequence). CDR3 size: 16 residues. This CDR3 reads CASSLTGLNSGNTIYF. CDR3 coding DNA: TGTGCCAGCAGCCTCACCGGACTTAACTCTGGAAACACCATATATTTT.

The V and J genes are TRBV19 and TRBJ2-7; possibly TRBD2 for D (5 bases). The germline gives CDR1 LNHDA, CDR2 SQIVND (reference sequence). Trimming took off 4 bases at V and 8 bases at J, with 21 bases between the two ends. This CDR3 is built from 15 residues. The CDR3 spells CASSSTRIEGRQQYF. Here the CDR3 DNA reads TGTGCCAGTAGTAGCACGAGGATTGAGGGTCGACAGCAGTACTTC.

V is TRBV21-1 and J is TRBJ1-5; the listed D gene, TRBD1, was not tested against the DNA. TRBV21-1 constitutes a pseudogene. There are 15 residues in the CDR3. The chain's CDR3 is CASSKVLGSNPPQHF. The CDR3 coding sequence is TGTGCCAGCAGCAAAGTCCTGGGCTCCAACCCGCCCCAGCATTTT.

The chain combines TRBV19 with TRBJ1-5; 7 nucleotides line up with TRBD1. The CDR3 spans 14 residues. CDR1 and CDR2 from the germline V gene are LNHDA and SQIVND (reference sequence). With V trimmed by 5 bases and J by 5 bases, 6 bases remained unmatched. CDR3 sequence: CASSLDRVDQPQHF. CDR3 in DNA: TGTGCCAGTAGTCTTGACAGGGTTGATCAGCCCCAGCATTTT.

The gene calls are TRBV10-3 and TRBJ1-6, with 7 bases fitting TRBD1. Germline CDR1 reads ENHRY; CDR2 reads SYGVKD. CDR3 size: 14 residues. Trimming removed 4 bases from V and 7 bases from J; junction bases left unmatched: 4. The CDR3 DNA follows: TGTGCCATCAGTGCGGGACAGTTGAATTCACCCCTCCACTTT. It translates to CAISAGQLNSPLHF.

The CDR3: CASSPGTTSTDTQYF. CDR3 nucleotide sequence: TGTGCCAGCAGCCCCGGGACAACTAGCACAGATACGCAGTATTTT. This sequence joins TRBV7-9 and TRBJ2-3; maybe TRBD1 (6 bases). This CDR3 contains 15 residues. V gave up 5 bases and J gave up 0 bases, with 12 bases separating them. Germline CDR1 and CDR2: SEHNR and FQNEAQ (reference sequence).

This clone was picked up a small number of times. The chain joins TRBV7-9 to TRBJ1-4; 7 bases align to TRBD1. The CDR3 loop spans 16 amino acids. Germline assignment: CDR1 SEHNR and CDR2 FQNEAQ (reference sequence). Trimming removed 5 bases from V and 7 bases from J; junction bases left unmatched: 13. CDR3 nucleotides: TGTGCCAGCAGCCCCGTGGAGGGGGCGTTCGGTGAAAAACTGTTTTTT. It translates to CASSPVEGAFGEKLFF.

This rearrangement joins TRBV15 to TRBJ2-7; 11 nucleotides match TRBD1. Germline V gene lookup returns CDR1 LNHNV and CDR2 YYDKDF (reference sequence). J was trimmed by 1 base and V by 1 base; bases with no gene match: 3. This CDR3 spans 16 amino acids. The CDR3 nucleotides are TGTGCCACCAGCAGAGGTGGACAGGGGGCGTCCTACGAGCAGTACTTC. Protein product: CATSRGGQGASYEQYF.

The V gene is TRBV14, the J gene TRBJ1-1; maybe TRBD1 (6 bases). V lost 0 bases, J lost 3 bases, and 17 bases lay in between. CDR3 length: 17 residues. Germline V gene data show CDR1 as SGHDN and CDR2 as FVKESK. CDR3 coding DNA: TGTGCCAGCAGCCAAGAACAGGGCCTCGGTATGGACACTGAAGCTTTCTTT. It encodes CASSQEQGLGMDTEAFF. Combining the CDR3 with reference TRBV14 and TRBJ1-1 gives the whole variable domain EAGVTQFPSHSVIEKGQTVTLRCDPISGHDNLYWYRRVMGKEIKFLLHFVKESKQDESGMPNNRFLAERTGGTYSTLKVQPAELEDSGVYFCASSQEQGLGMDTEAFFGQGTRLTVV.

V gene TRBV7-9 combines with J gene TRBJ1-1, with a weak D call TRBD1 (6 bases). CDR3 size: 19 residues. Germline loops: CDR1 SEHNR, CDR2 FQNEAQ (reference sequence). V was cut by 5 bases and J by 3 bases, with 28 bases left in between. As DNA, the CDR3 is TGTGCCAGCAGCAAGGGGGACCGCCACACCGTGAATAGGGACACTGAAGCTTTCTTT. This sequence encodes CASSKGDRHTVNRDTEAFF.

This clone was detected only a few times. This CDR3 is CASSSDGVPNQPQHF. The CDR3 DNA is TGTGCCAGCAGCTCGGATGGGGTCCCGAATCAGCCCCAGCATTTT. The chain links TRBV27 to TRBJ1-5; D gene ambiguous. Germline V lookup: CDR1 MNHEY, CDR2 SMNVEV (reference sequence). The V gene lost 6 bases and the J gene lost 4 bases, with 16 bases spanning the gap. The CDR3 is 15 residues long.

The rearrangement links TRBV5-6 to TRBJ1-2; D gene ambiguous. The germline CDR1 and CDR2 sequences are SGHDT and YYEEEE. This CDR3 spans 14 amino acids. V shed 1 base and J shed 3 bases, with 10 bases lying between them. CDR3 bases: TGTGCCAGCAGCTTGTCGGGCACCTACTATGGCTACACCTTC. It encodes CASSLSGTYYGYTF.

This chain connects TRBV13 to TRBJ1-2, with D perhaps TRBD1 (6 bases). The V and J ends lost 1 base and 5 bases respectively, with 11 bases between them. Per germline, CDR1 PRHDT and CDR2 FYEKMQ (reference sequence). The CDR3 loop spans 14 amino acids. The CDR3 loop is CASSLAGVRYGYTF. CDR3 DNA sequence: TGTGCCAGCAGCTTAGCAGGGGTTCGTTATGGCTACACCTTC.

This chain connects TRBV9 to TRBJ1-3; D gene unclear. The CDR3 consists of 15 residues. CDR1 is SGDLS and CDR2 is YYNGEE in the germline V gene. Between the trimmed V and J ends, which lost 0 bases and 2 bases, there was a span of 9 bases. The CDR3 spells CASSVEGYPGNTIYF. Written as DNA, the CDR3 is TGTGCCAGCAGCGTAGAGGGATATCCTGGAAACACCATATATTTT.

Here the CDR3 DNA reads TGTGCCAGCTCACCTCGGGCCGGCCTTAGCAATCAGCCCCAGCATTTT. Its protein product is CASSPRAGLSNQPQHF. The chain combines TRBV18 with TRBJ1-5; D gene uncertain. This CDR3 has 16 amino acids. Germline assignment: CDR1 KGHSH and CDR2 LQKENI. Trimming left V 3 bases short and J 0 bases short, with 12 bases between. Drawing the rest from reference TRBV18 and TRBJ1-5, the complete variable domain is NAGVMQNPRHLVRRRGQEARLRCSPMKGHSHVYWYRQLPEEGLKFMVYLQKENIIDESGMPKERFSAEFPKEGPSILRIQQVVRGDSAAYFCASSPRAGLSNQPQHFGDGTRLSIL.

J is TRBJ2-1 and V is TRBV30; D might be TRBD2 (5 bases). V was pared by 3 bases and J by 4 bases, with 13 bases between. Germline V gives CDR1 GTSNPN, CDR2 SVGIG (reference sequence). This CDR3 has 14 residues. CDR3 amino acids: CAWRKAGLYNEQFF. As DNA, the CDR3 is TGTGCCTGGAGAAAAGCAGGACTGTACAATGAGCAGTTCTTC. Complete variable domain (other parts from reference TRBV30 and TRBJ2-1): SQTIHQWPATLVQPVGSPLSLECTVEGTSNPNLYWYRQAAGRGLQLLFYSVGIGQISSEVPQNLSASRPQDRQFILSSKKLLLSDSGFYLCAWRKAGLYNEQFFGPGTRLTVL.

Here the CDR3 DNA reads TGTGCCAGCAGCTTAGGTGACCTCGGACAGCCCCAGCATTTT. Amino acids: CASSLGDLGQPQHF. The chain uses TRBV7-9 and TRBJ1-5; D remains ambiguous. The V gene lost 1 base and the J gene lost 7 bases, with 11 bases spanning the gap. The germline CDR1 and CDR2 sequences are SEHNR and FQNEAQ (reference sequence). The CDR3 spans 14 residues.

This chain links TRBV19 with TRBJ1-4, with 7 bases aligning to TRBD1. From germline, CDR1 is LNHDA and CDR2 SQIVND (reference sequence). J gave up 6 bases and V 3 bases, and 4 bases lay outside the gene matches. The CDR3 has 14 amino acids. CDR3 sequence (DNA): TGTGCCAGTAGTATCCAGGGGGGAGATGAAAAACTGTTTTTT. It specifies CASSIQGGDEKLFF. The full variable domain, its missing parts supplied by reference TRBV19 and TRBJ1-4, is DGGITQSPKYLFRKEGQNVTLSCEQNLNHDAMYWYRQDPGQGLRLIYYSQIVNDFQKGDIAEGYSVSREKKESFPLTVTSAQKNPTAFYLCASSIQGGDEKLFFGSGTQLSVL.

The chain has TRBV29-1 and TRBJ1-2; 7 nucleotides agree with TRBD1. The CDR3 consists of 12 residues. Germline trimming cut 3 bases from V and 8 bases from J; bases unmatched to any gene: 6. The germline V gene has CDR1 SQVTM and CDR2 ANQGSEA. Written as DNA, the CDR3 is TGCAGCGTTGAGGTACCAGGGGGAGGCTACACCTTC. Translated, it gives CSVEVPGGGYTF.

This clone came up a few times. The rearrangement uses TRBV7-9 and TRBJ1-5; D remains ambiguous. Germline lookup yields CDR1 SEHNR and CDR2 FQNEAQ (reference sequence). CDR3 length equals 13 residues. Trimming took 5 bases from V and 6 from J, leaving 11 bases between them. The CDR3 nucleotides read TGTGCCAGCAGCCCGGGTGGTTGTCAGCCCCAGCATTTT. It is translated as CASSPGGCQPQHF.

The chain recombines TRBV6-1 with TRBJ2-2, with 8 bases that match TRBD1. Germline-derived CDR1 and CDR2 are MNHNS and SASEGT. V was pared by 7 bases and J by 5 bases, with 9 bases of the junction left unmatched. The CDR3 runs to 15 residues. Here the CDR3 reads CASKYTQGATGELFF. CDR3 nucleotides: TGTGCCAGCAAATACACTCAGGGGGCGACCGGGGAGCTGTTTTTT.

V usage is TRBV19 and J usage is TRBJ2-1; D is perhaps TRBD2 (7 bases). Germline V gives CDR1 LNHDA, CDR2 SQIVND (reference sequence). The CDR3 runs 15 residues. V dropped 3 bases and J dropped 8 bases, with 17 bases sitting between them. CDR3 coding DNA: TGTGCCAGTAGTATTCAACCGGGGGGACACTATGAGCAGTTCTTC. Residues: CASSIQPGGHYEQFF.

The rearrangement joins TRBV6-5 to TRBJ2-5, with D possibly TRBD2 on 6 matching bases. Germline CDR1 is MNHEY and CDR2 is SVGAGI. The V end was cut by 5 bases, the J end by 5 bases, with 18 bases between. The CDR3 extends over 15 amino acids. Written as DNA, the CDR3 is TGTGCCAGCAGTCTAGCAGCGGGCCCCCGGGAGACCCAGTACTTC. Translated: CASSLAAGPRETQYF.

The genes are TRBV2 and TRBJ2-1; no definite D call. The CDR3 spans 11 residues. Trimming left V 3 bases short and J 10 bases short, with 7 bases between. From germline, CDR1 is SNHLY and CDR2 FYNNEI. The CDR3, as DNA: TGTGCCAGCAGTGAGCTGAACGAGCAGTTCTTC. Its translation: CASSELNEQFF.

This chain connects TRBV6-5 to TRBJ2-3, with a possible D match to TRBD1 (6 bases). Per the germline V gene, CDR1 is MNHEY and CDR2 is SVGAGI. Deletions cut 5 bases from V and 4 bases from J, with 13 bases between. The CDR3 is 14 amino acids. The CDR3 loop is CASSPNHRADTQYF. CDR3 nucleotide sequence: TGTGCCAGCAGTCCTAACCACAGGGCAGATACGCAGTATTTT.

The V and J genes are TRBV10-3 and TRBJ1-3; a possible D gene is TRBD1 (5 bases). The CDR3 has 13 amino acids. The V gene's germline CDR1 is ENHRY and CDR2 SYGVKD. V lost 8 bases and J lost 4, with 12 bases in between. For the CDR3, the DNA is TGTGCCATCTCAGGGATAGGAGGAAACACCATATATTTT. Translation: CAISGIGGNTIYF.